Below, 26 T cell receptor beta chains from the same sample are listed, as sequenced in a study of T cell responses to AZD1222 COVID-19 vaccine. Repertoires were generated with immunoSEQ multiplex PCR, while TCRdb's copy carries only in-frame clones and drops some. The table has tens of thousands of clones, under 85% seen once; the top ten hold approximately 20%. Source: peripheral blood, taken on day 0 of MenACWY control vaccination. These receptors all stem from an adult in good health.

This chain links TRBV6-2 or TRBV6-3 with TRBJ1-2; 8 nucleotides line up with TRBD1. CDR3 length: 15 amino acids. J gave up 8 bases and V 5 bases, and 13 bases lay outside the gene matches. Germline CDR1 MNHEY, CDR2 SVGEGT. The CDR3 bases are TGTGCCAGCAGTCCCTCGGACAGGGCCTCTGGCGGCTACACCTTC. Protein product: CASSPSDRASGGYTF.

The V gene is TRBV2, the J gene TRBJ2-1; D unclear. Germline V gives CDR1 SNHLY, CDR2 FYNNEI. V was shortened by 7 bases and J by 7 bases, with 17 bases between the two germline ends. This CDR3 region has 14 residues. CDR3 bases: TGTGCCAGCAAGGCCGTCATCGCCGAGAATGAGCAGTTCTTC. Its translation is CASKAVIAENEQFF.

The rearrangement uses TRBV5-1 and TRBJ1-1; TRBD1 is a possible D gene (5 bases). This CDR3 spans 15 amino acids. V shed 3 bases and J shed 1 base, with 13 bases lying between them. Looked up from germline, CDR1 is SGHRS and CDR2 is YFSETQ. The CDR3 region is CASSSRGRTNTEAFF. The DNA for the CDR3 is TGCGCCAGCAGCTCTAGGGGAAGGACGAACACTGAAGCTTTCTTT.

This chain uses TRBV28 with TRBJ1-5; a possible D gene is TRBD1 (6 bases). The germline V gene has CDR1 MDHEN and CDR2 SYDVKM. V lost 6 bases and J 4 bases, leaving 13 bases between the germline ends. The CDR3 runs 14 residues. DNA of the CDR3: TGTGCCAGCAGGGGAACAGGGAAGAATCAGCCCCAGCATTTT. It encodes CASRGTGKNQPQHF.

The table lists this clone with a few counts. This chain links TRBV14 with TRBJ1-6; perhaps TRBD1 as D (5 bases). This CDR3 has 15 residues. The germline V and J ends were trimmed by 3 bases and 7 bases, with 13 bases remaining between them. The germline V gene has CDR1 SGHDN and CDR2 FVKESK. CDR3 DNA sequence: TGTGCCAGCAGCCACGGGAGACAGAGAAATTCACCCCTCCACTTT. Translated, it gives CASSHGRQRNSPLHF.

The chain uses TRBV19 and TRBJ1-2; 8 nucleotides match TRBD1. CDR3 size: 16 residues. After removal of 1 base from V and 1 base from J, the junction contained 5 bases not matched to a gene. The germline CDR1 and CDR2 sequences are LNHDA and SQIVND (reference sequence). CDR3 sequence: CASSIAQTGVNYGYTF. CDR3 nucleotides: TGTGCCAGTAGTATAGCCCAGACAGGGGTTAACTATGGCTACACCTTC.

The chain joins TRBV5-4 to TRBJ1-2, with D unresolved. Trimming took off 0 bases at V and 2 bases at J, with 8 bases between the two ends. The CDR3 totals 14 residues. The germline V gene encodes CDR1 SGHNT and CDR2 YYREEE (reference sequence). In nucleotides, the CDR3 is TGTGCCAGCAGCTTGGACACCTTCAACTATGGCTACACCTTC. It is translated as CASSLDTFNYGYTF. The variable domain in full, with the rest retrieved from reference TRBV5-4 and TRBJ1-2, is ETGVTQSPTHLIKTRGQQVTLRCSSQSGHNTVSWYQQALGQGPQFIFQYYREEENGRGNFPPRFSGLQFPNYSSELNVNALELDDSALYLCASSLDTFNYGYTFGSGTRLTVV.

The gene calls are TRBV2 and TRBJ1-6; TRBD1 might be the D (6 bases). The CDR3 has 15 amino acids. Germline CDR1 SNHLY, CDR2 FYNNEI. V dropped 1 base and J dropped 10 bases, with 14 bases sitting between them. CDR3 coding DNA: TGTGCCAGCAGTGAAGAAGGGGGGGGCCGATCACCCCTCCACTTT. Translated, it gives CASSEEGGGRSPLHF.

The chain has TRBV15 and TRBJ2-2; 10 bases are a match to TRBD1. V lost 2 bases, J lost 7 bases, and 7 bases stayed unmatched. The germline gives CDR1 LNHNV, CDR2 YYDKDF (reference sequence). CDR3 size: 16 residues. CDR3: CATSRTGQGNFGELFF. The CDR3 DNA reads as TGTGCCACCAGCAGAACGGGACAGGGGAATTTCGGGGAGCTGTTTTTT.

This chain uses TRBV10-3 with TRBJ1-3; D ambiguous. This CDR3 contains 12 residues. The germline V gene encodes CDR1 ENHRY and CDR2 SYGVKD. V was cut by 8 bases and J by 1 base, with 6 bases left in between. CDR3 in DNA: TGTGCCATCGGGCCTTCTGGAAACACCATATATTTT. Residues: CAIGPSGNTIYF.

V is TRBV27 and J is TRBJ1-2, with 7 bases that match TRBD1. The ends lost 5 bases at V and 8 bases at J; junction bases unmatched: 5. The germline V gene encodes CDR1 MNHEY and CDR2 SMNVEV (reference sequence). The CDR3 spans 12 residues. The CDR3 here is CASSPRGQGYTF. The CDR3 DNA sequence: TGTGCCAGCAGTCCAAGGGGGCAGGGCTACACCTTC.

V and J are TRBV30 and TRBJ1-2; the D is unclear. Trimming left V 3 bases short and J 3 bases short, with 8 bases between. The CDR3 runs 12 residues. In germline, CDR1 is GTSNPN, CDR2 SVGIG (reference sequence). CDR3 in DNA: TGTGCCTGGAGGGGCCAATACTATGGCTACACCTTC. It encodes CAWRGQYYGYTF.

The genes are TRBV6-5 and TRBJ1-3; D gene unclear. Germline V gives CDR1 MNHEY, CDR2 SVGAGI. The CDR3 spans 11 residues. V was trimmed by 10 bases and J by 2 bases, leaving 6 bases between them. The CDR3 DNA follows: TGTGCCACCGTCCCTGGAAACACCATATATTTT. Its protein product is CATVPGNTIYF.

The chain combines TRBV29-1 with TRBJ2-2; D tentatively fits TRBD1 or TRBD2 (7 bases each). Germline V lookup: CDR1 SQVTM, CDR2 ANQGSEA. V gave up 4 bases and J gave up 5 bases, with 14 bases separating them. CDR3 size: 14 residues. CDR3 in amino acids: CSVARGGGTGELFF. In nucleotides, the CDR3 is TGCAGCGTTGCCAGGGGGGGCGGGACCGGGGAGCTGTTTTTT.

This chain connects TRBV7-2 to TRBJ1-2, with 9 bases aligning to TRBD1. Trimming at V came to 5 bases and at J to 3 bases, leaving 7 bases not matched to a gene. The germline V gene has CDR1 SGHTA and CDR2 FQGNSA. The CDR3 extends over 15 amino acids. The CDR3 loop reads CASSPPDRGHYGYTF. The CDR3, as DNA: TGTGCCAGCAGCCCCCCGGACAGGGGCCACTATGGCTACACCTTC.

V is TRBV5-1 and J is TRBJ1-2; tentatively, D is TRBD1 (6 bases). The V gene lost 3 bases and the J gene lost 4 bases, with 19 bases spanning the gap. Germline-derived CDR1 and CDR2 are SGHRS and YFSETQ. This CDR3 spans 16 amino acids. CDR3 sequence (DNA): TGCGCCAGCAGCTCGAGATCCAGGGGATGGGCCTATGGCTACACCTTC. Amino acid sequence: CASSSRSRGWAYGYTF.

DNA for the CDR3: TGTGCCAGCACCCTGACGGGACAGGCCCCCAAAGAGCAGTACTTC. Translated, it gives CASTLTGQAPKEQYF. The chain combines TRBV27 with TRBJ2-7, with 8 bases identical to TRBD1. J gave up 7 bases and V 7 bases, and 15 bases lay outside the gene matches. The CDR3 runs to 15 residues. In germline, CDR1 is MNHEY, CDR2 SMNVEV (reference sequence).

This clone was seen just once. The chain recombines TRBV5-4 with TRBJ2-1; 7 positions match TRBD2. Losses at the gene ends were 3 bases for V and 2 bases for J; bases not matched to a gene: 8. The CDR3 runs to 16 residues. Germline lookup yields CDR1 SGHNT and CDR2 YYREEE (reference sequence). The CDR3 region has the DNA TGTGCCAGCAGCTCTAGCGTTGGGGGGGCCTACAATGAGCAGTTCTTC. It encodes CASSSSVGGAYNEQFF.

The CDR3 region is CASSPFPDLWDEQFF. CDR3 DNA: TGTGCCAGCAGCCCCTTCCCAGACCTTTGGGATGAGCAGTTCTTC. J is TRBJ2-1 and V is TRBV3-1 (or the pseudogene TRBV3-2); no firm D call. V was clipped by 4 bases and J by 8 bases, with 18 bases between them. The germline V gene encodes CDR1 LGHDT and CDR2 YNNKEL (reference sequence). The CDR3 contains 15 residues.

The rearrangement uses TRBV30 and TRBJ1-2; 9 positions match TRBD1. V lost 3 bases, J lost 4 bases, and 6 bases stayed unmatched. This CDR3 spans 14 amino acids. The germline V gene encodes CDR1 GTSNPN and CDR2 SVGIG (reference sequence). The CDR3 spells CAWSEGQGTYGYTF. The DNA of the CDR3 is TGTGCCTGGAGCGAGGGACAGGGAACCTATGGCTACACCTTC. Full variable domain (missing parts from reference TRBV30 and TRBJ1-2): SQTIHQWPATLVQPVGSPLSLECTVEGTSNPNLYWYRQAAGRGLQLLFYSVGIGQISSEVPQNLSASRPQDRQFILSSKKLLLSDSGFYLCAWSEGQGTYGYTFGSGTRLTVV.

The chain employs TRBV11-2 and TRBJ2-1, with TRBD1 as a possible D gene (6 bases). This CDR3 has 12 amino acids. From germline, CDR1 is SGHAT and CDR2 FQNNGV. Trimming shortened V by 3 bases and J by 6 bases, and 6 bases separated the two germline ends. The CDR3 region is CASSFRGNEQFF. In DNA form, the CDR3 reads TGTGCCAGCAGCTTCAGGGGCAATGAGCAGTTCTTC.

J is TRBJ1-5 and V is TRBV5-8; D is uncertain. The ends were cut back, 3 bases at V and 2 bases at J, with 9 bases in the middle. Germline CDR1 and CDR2: SGHTS and YDEGEE. The CDR3 is 14 amino acids. CDR3 in DNA: TGTGCCAGCAGCTCGGGATTTCGCAATCAGCCCCAGCATTTT. Translated: CASSSGFRNQPQHF.

The CDR3 reads CAISESGTGGSDTEAFF. The DNA for the CDR3 is TGTGCCATCAGTGAGTCCGGGACAGGGGGCAGCGACACTGAAGCTTTCTTT. This sequence joins TRBV10-3 and TRBJ1-1, with 12 bases that match TRBD1. Germline CDR1 ENHRY, CDR2 SYGVKD. CDR3 length: 17 amino acids. V lost 0 bases to trimming and J lost 3 bases; unmatched junction nucleotides: 5.

The chain uses TRBV25-1 and TRBJ2-3; D is perhaps TRBD1 (6 bases). Between the trimmed V and J ends, which lost 1 base and 0 bases, there was a span of 17 bases. This CDR3 is 18 amino acids long. The germline CDR1 and CDR2 sequences are MGHDK and SYGVNS. In nucleotides, the CDR3 is TGTGCCAGCAGTGAATCGGGTCGACAGGCCCTTAGCACAGATACGCAGTATTTT. This translates into CASSESGRQALSTDTQYF. The full variable domain, its missing parts supplied by reference TRBV25-1 and TRBJ2-3, is EADIYQTPRYLVIGTGKKITLECSQTMGHDKMYWYQQDPGMELHLIHYSYGVNSTEKGDLSSESTVSRIRTEHFPLTLESARPSHTSQYLCASSESGRQALSTDTQYFGPGTRLTVL.

The DNA of the CDR3 is TGTGCCAGCAGTTTTATTCTGTATAATTCACCCCTCCACTTT. Translation: CASSFILYNSPLHF. This chain connects TRBV27 to TRBJ1-6; D gene uncertain. Looked up from germline, CDR1 is MNHEY and CDR2 is SMNVEV (reference sequence). Trimming removed 3 bases at V and 4 bases at J, with 7 bases between. The CDR3 runs 14 residues.

The rearrangement joins TRBV2 to TRBJ2-7, with D possibly being TRBD2 (5 bases). Germline CDR1 reads SNHLY; CDR2 reads FYNNEI. The CDR3 sequence is 11 residues long. The V gene lost 4 bases and the J gene lost 13 bases, with 14 bases spanning the gap. DNA of the CDR3: TGTGCCAGCAGTGGGAGGAGATTAGCCTACTTC. Its translation is CASSGRRLAYF.